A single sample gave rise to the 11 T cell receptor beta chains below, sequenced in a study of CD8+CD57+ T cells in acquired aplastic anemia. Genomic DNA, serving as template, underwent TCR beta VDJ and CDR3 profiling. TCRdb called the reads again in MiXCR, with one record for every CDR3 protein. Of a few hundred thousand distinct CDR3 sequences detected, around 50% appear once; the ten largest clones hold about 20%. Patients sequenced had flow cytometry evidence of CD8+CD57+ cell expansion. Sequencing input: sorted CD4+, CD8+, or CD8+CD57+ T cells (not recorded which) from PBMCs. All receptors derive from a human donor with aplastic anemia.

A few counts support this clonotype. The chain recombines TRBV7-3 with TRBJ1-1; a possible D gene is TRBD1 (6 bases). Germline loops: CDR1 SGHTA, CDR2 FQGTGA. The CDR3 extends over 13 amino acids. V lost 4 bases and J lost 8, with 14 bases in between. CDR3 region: CASSSQAGGEAFF. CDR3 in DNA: TGTGCCAGCAGCTCTCAGGCGGGGGGCGAAGCTTTCTTT.

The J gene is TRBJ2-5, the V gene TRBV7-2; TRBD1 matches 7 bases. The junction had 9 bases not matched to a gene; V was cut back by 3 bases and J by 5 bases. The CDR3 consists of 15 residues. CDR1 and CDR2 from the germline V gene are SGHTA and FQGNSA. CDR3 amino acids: CASSFPTGFGETQYF. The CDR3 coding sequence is TGTGCCAGCAGCTTCCCGACAGGGTTTGGGGAGACCCAGTACTTC.

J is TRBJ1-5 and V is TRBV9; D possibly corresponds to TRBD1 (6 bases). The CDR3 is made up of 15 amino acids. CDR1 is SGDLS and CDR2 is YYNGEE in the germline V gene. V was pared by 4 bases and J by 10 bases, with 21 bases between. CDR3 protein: CASSPPGGRNSPQHF. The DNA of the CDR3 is TGTGCCAGCAGCCCACCCGGGGGCCGCAATTCACCCCAGCATTTT.

CDR3 protein: CASSSGTSGGVHYNEQFF. The CDR3, as DNA: TGTGCCAGCAGCTCCGGGACTAGCGGGGGCGTACACTACAATGAGCAGTTCTTC. The chain has TRBV7-3 and TRBJ2-1, with 14 bases identical to TRBD2. Germline V gene sequence: CDR1 SGHTA, CDR2 FQGTGA. The CDR3 totals 18 residues. V trimming: 4 bases; J trimming: 3 bases; junction bases outside the gene matches: 8.

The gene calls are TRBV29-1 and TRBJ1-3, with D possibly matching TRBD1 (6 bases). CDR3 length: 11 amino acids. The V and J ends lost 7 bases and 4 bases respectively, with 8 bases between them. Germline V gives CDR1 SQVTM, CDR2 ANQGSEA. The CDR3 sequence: CSGGQGNTIYF. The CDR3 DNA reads TGCAGCGGAGGACAGGGAAACACCATATATTTT.

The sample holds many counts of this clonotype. The CDR3 DNA sequence: TGCAGTGCTCCGACAGGGTTTAATGAAAAACTGTTTTTT. Translation gives CSAPTGFNEKLFF. V gene TRBV20-1 combines with J gene TRBJ1-4; 7 nucleotides line up with TRBD1. Germline assignment: CDR1 DFQATT and CDR2 SNEGSKA (reference sequence). Trimming took 5 bases from V and 4 from J; bases not matched to a gene: 4. This CDR3 has 13 amino acids.

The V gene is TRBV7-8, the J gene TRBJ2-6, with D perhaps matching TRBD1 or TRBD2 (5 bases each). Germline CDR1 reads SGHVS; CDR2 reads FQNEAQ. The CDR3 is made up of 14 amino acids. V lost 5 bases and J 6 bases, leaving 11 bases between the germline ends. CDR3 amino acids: CASSPQGVANVLTF. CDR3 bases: TGTGCCAGCAGCCCCCAGGGAGTGGCCAACGTCCTGACTTTC.

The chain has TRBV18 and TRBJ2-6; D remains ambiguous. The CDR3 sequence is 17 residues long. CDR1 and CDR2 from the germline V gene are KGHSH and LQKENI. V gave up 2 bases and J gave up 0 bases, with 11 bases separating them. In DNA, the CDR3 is TGTGCCAGCTCACCAGGGCAGCCAAGCTCTGGGGCCAACGTCCTGACTTTC. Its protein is CASSPGQPSSGANVLTF.

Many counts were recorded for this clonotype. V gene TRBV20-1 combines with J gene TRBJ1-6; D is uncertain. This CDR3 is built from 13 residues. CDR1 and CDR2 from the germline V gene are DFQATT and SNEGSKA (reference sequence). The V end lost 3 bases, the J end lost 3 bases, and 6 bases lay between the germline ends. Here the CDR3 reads CSASGLYNSPLHF. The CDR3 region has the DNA TGCAGTGCTAGTGGGCTCTATAATTCACCCCTCCACTTT.

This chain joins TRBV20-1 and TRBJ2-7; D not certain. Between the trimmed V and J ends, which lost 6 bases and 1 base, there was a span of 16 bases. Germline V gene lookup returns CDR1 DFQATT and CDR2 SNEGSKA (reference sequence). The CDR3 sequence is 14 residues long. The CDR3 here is CSAEEVRQSYEQYF. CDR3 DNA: TGCAGTGCGGAAGAGGTCCGACAATCCTACGAGCAGTACTTC.

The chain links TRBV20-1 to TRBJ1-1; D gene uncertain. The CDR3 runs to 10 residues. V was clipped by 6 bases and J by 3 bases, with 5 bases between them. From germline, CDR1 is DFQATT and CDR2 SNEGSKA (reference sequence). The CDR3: CSATDTEAFF. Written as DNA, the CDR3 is TGCAGTGCCACGGACACTGAAGCTTTCTTT.